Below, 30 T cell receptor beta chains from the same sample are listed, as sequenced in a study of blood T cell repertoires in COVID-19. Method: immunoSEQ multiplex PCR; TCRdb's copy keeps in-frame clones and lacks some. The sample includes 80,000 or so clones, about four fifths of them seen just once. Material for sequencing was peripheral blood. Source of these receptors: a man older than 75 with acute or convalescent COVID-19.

The DNA of the CDR3 is TGTGCCAGCAGTTTACTTACTAGCGGAGCCTTCTACGAGCAGTACTTC. Translation gives CASSLLTSGAFYEQYF. V and J are TRBV28 and TRBJ2-7, with 8 bases identical to TRBD2. The germline V gene has CDR1 MDHEN and CDR2 SYDVKM. The V and J ends lost 2 bases and 3 bases, in that order; junction bases with no gene match: 9. This CDR3 is 16 amino acids long.

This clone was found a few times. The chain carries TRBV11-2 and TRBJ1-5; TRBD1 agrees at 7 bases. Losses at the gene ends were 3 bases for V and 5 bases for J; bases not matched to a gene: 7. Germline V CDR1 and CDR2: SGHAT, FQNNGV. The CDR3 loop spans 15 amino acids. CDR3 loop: CASSFDGTAHQPQHF. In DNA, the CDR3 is TGTGCCAGCAGCTTTGACGGGACAGCTCATCAGCCCCAGCATTTT.

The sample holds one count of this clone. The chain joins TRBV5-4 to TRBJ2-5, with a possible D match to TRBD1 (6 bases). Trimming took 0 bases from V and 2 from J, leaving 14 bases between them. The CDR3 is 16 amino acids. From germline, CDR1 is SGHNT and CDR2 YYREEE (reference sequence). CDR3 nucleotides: TGTGCCAGCAGCTTGGCCGGGACATTTCGACAAGAGACCCAGTACTTC. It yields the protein CASSLAGTFRQETQYF.

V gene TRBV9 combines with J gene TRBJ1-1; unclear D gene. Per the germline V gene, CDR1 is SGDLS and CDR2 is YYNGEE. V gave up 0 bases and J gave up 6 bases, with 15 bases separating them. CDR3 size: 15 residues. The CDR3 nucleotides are TGTGCCAGCAGCGTAGGCCCCGAACAGATCGCTGAAGCTTTCTTT. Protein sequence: CASSVGPEQIAEAFF.

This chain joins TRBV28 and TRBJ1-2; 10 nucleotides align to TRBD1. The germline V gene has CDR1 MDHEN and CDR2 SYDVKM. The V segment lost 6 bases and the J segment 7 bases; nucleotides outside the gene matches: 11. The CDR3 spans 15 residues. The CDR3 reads CASSSPATGGAGYTF. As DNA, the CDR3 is TGTGCCAGCAGCTCCCCGGCGACAGGGGGCGCTGGCTACACCTTC.

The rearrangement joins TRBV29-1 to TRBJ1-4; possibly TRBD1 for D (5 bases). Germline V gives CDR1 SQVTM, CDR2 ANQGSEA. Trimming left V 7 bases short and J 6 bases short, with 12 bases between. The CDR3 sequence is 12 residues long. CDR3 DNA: TGCAGCGCGACAGTCCCTGATGAAAAACTGTTTTTT. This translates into CSATVPDEKLFF.

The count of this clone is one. The CDR3 spells CASSLLGSGRKETQYF. CDR3 DNA sequence: TGTGCCAGCAGCTTACTAGGCAGCGGCCGGAAAGAGACCCAGTACTTC. V gene TRBV7-6 combines with J gene TRBJ2-5, with D maybe TRBD2 (5 bases). The V gene's germline CDR1 is SGHVS and CDR2 FNYEAQ. This CDR3 is 16 amino acids long. V was cut by 2 bases and J by 3 bases, with 16 bases left in between.

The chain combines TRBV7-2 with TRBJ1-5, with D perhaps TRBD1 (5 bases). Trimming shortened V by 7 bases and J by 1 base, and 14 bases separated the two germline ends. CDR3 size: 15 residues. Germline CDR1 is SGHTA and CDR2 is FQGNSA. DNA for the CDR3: TGTGCCAGCATCCTTGGGGGAGGGAGCAATCAGCCCCAGCATTTT. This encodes CASILGGGSNQPQHF.

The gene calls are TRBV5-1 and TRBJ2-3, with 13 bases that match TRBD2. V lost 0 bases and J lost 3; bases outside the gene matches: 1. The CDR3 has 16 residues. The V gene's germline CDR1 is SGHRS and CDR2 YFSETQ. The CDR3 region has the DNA TGCGCCAGCAGCTTGGGACTAGCGGGAGGAACAGATACGCAGTATTTT. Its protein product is CASSLGLAGGTDTQYF.

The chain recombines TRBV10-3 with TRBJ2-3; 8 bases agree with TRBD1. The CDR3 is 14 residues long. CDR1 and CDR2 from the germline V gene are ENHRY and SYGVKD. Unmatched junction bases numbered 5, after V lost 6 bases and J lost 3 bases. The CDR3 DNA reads TGTGCCATCAGACGGACAGGGATAACAGATACGCAGTATTTT. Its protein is CAIRRTGITDTQYF.

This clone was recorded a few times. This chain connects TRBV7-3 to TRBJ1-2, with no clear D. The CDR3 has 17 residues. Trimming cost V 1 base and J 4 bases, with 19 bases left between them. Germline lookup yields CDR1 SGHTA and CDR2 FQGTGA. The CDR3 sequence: CASSLRPTLGGRYGYTF. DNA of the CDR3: TGTGCCAGCAGCTTAAGACCGACTTTGGGAGGCCGCTATGGCTACACCTTC.

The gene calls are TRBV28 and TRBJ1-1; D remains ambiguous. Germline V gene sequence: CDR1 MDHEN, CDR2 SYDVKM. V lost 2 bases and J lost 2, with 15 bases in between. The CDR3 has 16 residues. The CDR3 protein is CASSLRGGTLNTEAFF. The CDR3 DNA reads TGTGCCAGCAGTTTAAGAGGAGGCACTCTCAACACTGAAGCTTTCTTT. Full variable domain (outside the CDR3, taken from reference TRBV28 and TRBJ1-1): DVKVTQSSRYLVKRTGEKVFLECVQDMDHENMFWYRQDPGLGLRLIYFSYDVKMKEKGDIPEGYSVSREKKERFSLILESASTNQTSMYLCASSLRGGTLNTEAFFGQGTRLTVV.

The CDR3 spells CASSLTRGADTQYF. The CDR3 DNA sequence: TGTGCCAGCAGCTTAACCAGGGGTGCAGATACGCAGTATTTT. The chain has TRBV7-9 and TRBJ2-3, with D maybe TRBD1 (6 bases). V was trimmed by 2 bases and J by 4 bases, leaving 10 bases between them. This CDR3 has 14 amino acids. CDR1 and CDR2 from the germline V gene are SEHNR and FQNEAQ (reference sequence).

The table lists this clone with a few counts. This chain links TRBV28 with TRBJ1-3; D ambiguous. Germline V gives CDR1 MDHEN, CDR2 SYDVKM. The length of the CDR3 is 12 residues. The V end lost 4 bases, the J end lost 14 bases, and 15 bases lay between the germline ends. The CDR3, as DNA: TGTGCCAGCAGTTCTCCCACCTTATCAGTATATTTT. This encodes CASSSPTLSVYF.

CDR3 region: CASSGRTGGSGNTIYF. As DNA, the CDR3 is TGTGCCAGCAGTGGACGGACAGGGGGCTCTGGAAACACCATATATTTT. V gene TRBV6-6 combines with J gene TRBJ1-3; the match to TRBD1 covers 10 bases. Germline V gene data show CDR1 as MNHNY and CDR2 as SVGAGI (reference sequence). This CDR3 is built from 16 residues. V lost 5 bases and J lost 0; bases outside the gene matches: 4.

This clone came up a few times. The DNA for the CDR3 is TGTGCCTGGAGTGTAGGCCTAGTTTACTACGAGCAGTACTTC. It specifies CAWSVGLVYYEQYF. The rearrangement uses TRBV30 and TRBJ2-7; D unclear. The length of the CDR3 is 14 residues. Per germline, CDR1 GTSNPN and CDR2 SVGIG (reference sequence). V was shortened by 0 bases and J by 3 bases, with 12 bases between the two germline ends.

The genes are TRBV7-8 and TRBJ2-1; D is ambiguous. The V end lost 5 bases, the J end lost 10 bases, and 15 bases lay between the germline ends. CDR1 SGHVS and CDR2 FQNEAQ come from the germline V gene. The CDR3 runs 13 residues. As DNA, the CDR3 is TGTGCCAGCAGCCTGGGCCAAGCCAGGGAGCAGTTCTTC. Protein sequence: CASSLGQAREQFF. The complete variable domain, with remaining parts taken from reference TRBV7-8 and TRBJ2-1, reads GAGVSQSPRYKVAKRGQDVALRCDPISGHVSLFWYQQALGQGPEFLTYFQNEAQLDKSGLPSDRFFAERPEGSVSTLKIQRTQQEDSAVYLCASSLGQAREQFFGPGTRLTVL.

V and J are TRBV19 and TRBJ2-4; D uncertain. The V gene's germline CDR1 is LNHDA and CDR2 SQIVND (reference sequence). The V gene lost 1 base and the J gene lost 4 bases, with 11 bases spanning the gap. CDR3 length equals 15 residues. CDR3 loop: CASSIGLGQKNIQYF. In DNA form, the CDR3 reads TGTGCCAGTAGTATAGGGTTGGGCCAAAAAAACATTCAGTACTTC. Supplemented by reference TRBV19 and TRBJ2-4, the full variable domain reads DGGITQSPKYLFRKEGQNVTLSCEQNLNHDAMYWYRQDPGQGLRLIYYSQIVNDFQKGDIAEGYSVSREKKESFPLTVTSAQKNPTAFYLCASSIGLGQKNIQYFGAGTRLSVL.

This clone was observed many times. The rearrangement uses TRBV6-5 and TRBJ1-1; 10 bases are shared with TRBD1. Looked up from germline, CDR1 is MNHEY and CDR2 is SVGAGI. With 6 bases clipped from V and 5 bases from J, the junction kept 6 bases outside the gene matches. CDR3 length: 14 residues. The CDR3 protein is CASSLGTGVTEAFF. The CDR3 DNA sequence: TGTGCCAGCAGCCTTGGGACAGGGGTTACTGAAGCTTTCTTT.

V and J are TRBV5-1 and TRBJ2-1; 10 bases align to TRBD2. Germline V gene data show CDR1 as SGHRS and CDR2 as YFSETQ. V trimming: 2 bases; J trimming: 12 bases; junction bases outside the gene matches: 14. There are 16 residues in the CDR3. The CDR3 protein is CASSFQAGGREGGQFF. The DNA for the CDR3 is TGCGCCAGCAGCTTTCAAGCGGGAGGGCGGGAAGGCGGGCAGTTCTTC.

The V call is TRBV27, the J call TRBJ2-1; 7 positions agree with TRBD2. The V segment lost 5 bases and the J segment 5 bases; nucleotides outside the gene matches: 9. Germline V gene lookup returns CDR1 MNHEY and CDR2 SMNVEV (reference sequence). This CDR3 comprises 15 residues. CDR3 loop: CASSPSAGAHNEQFF. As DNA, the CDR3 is TGTGCCAGCAGTCCCTCGGCGGGAGCGCACAATGAGCAGTTCTTC.

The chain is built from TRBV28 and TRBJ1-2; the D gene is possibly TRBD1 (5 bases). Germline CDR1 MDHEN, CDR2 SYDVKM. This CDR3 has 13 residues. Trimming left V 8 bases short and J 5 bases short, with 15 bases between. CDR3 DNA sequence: TGTGCCAGCGCTCAGGGAAGGCCTTATGGCTACACCTTC. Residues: CASAQGRPYGYTF.

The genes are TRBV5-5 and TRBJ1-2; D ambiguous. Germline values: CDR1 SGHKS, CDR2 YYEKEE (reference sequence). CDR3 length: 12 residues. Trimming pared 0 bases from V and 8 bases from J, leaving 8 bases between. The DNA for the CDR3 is TGTGCCAGCAGCTTGGTTGGGCCCGGCTACACCTTC. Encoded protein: CASSLVGPGYTF.

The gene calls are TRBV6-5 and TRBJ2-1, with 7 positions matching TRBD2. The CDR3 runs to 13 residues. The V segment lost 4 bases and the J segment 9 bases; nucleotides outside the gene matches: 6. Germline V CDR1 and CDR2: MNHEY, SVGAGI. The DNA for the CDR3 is TGTGCCAGCAGTTGGGGGGAGGGCACTGAGCAGTTCTTC. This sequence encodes CASSWGEGTEQFF.

CDR3 amino acids: CASSRQGLQPQHF. Written as DNA, the CDR3 is TGTGCCAGCAGTCGGCAGGGACTTCAGCCCCAGCATTTT. This chain connects TRBV2 to TRBJ1-5; the D gene is possibly TRBD1 (5 bases). The CDR3 totals 13 residues. Germline CDR1 reads SNHLY; CDR2 reads FYNNEI. Trimming took 5 bases from V and 6 from J, leaving 11 bases between them.

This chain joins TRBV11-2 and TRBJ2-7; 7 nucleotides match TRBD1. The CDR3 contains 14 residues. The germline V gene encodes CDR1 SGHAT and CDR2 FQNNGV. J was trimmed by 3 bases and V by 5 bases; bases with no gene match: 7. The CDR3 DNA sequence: TGTGCCAGCAGCCTAGTGGGACAGTTCTACGAGCAGTACTTC. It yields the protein CASSLVGQFYEQYF.

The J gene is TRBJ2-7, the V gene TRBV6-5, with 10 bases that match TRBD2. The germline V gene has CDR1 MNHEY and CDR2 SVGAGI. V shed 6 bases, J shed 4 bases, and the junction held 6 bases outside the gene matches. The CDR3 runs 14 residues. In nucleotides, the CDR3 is TGTGCCAGCAGGGTAGGACTAGCGGCGTACGAGCAGTACTTC. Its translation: CASRVGLAAYEQYF.

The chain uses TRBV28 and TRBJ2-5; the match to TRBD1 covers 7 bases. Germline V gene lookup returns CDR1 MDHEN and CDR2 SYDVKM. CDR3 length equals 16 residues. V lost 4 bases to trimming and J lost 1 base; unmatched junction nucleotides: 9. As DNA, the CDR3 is TGTGCCAGCAGTTCTCCGCCGGGACAGACCCAAGAGACCCAGTACTTC. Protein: CASSSPPGQTQETQYF. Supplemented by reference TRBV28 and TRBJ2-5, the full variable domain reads DVKVTQSSRYLVKRTGEKVFLECVQDMDHENMFWYRQDPGLGLRLIYFSYDVKMKEKGDIPEGYSVSREKKERFSLILESASTNQTSMYLCASSSPPGQTQETQYFGPGTRLLVL.

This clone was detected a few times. This chain's CDR3 is CASSLTSGGYEQYF. The CDR3 region has the DNA TGTGCCAGCAGTTTAACTAGCGGGGGCTACGAGCAGTACTTC. V gene TRBV27 combines with J gene TRBJ2-7; 11 bases agree with TRBD2. The CDR3 length is 14 residues. CDR1 MNHEY and CDR2 SMNVEV come from the germline V gene (reference sequence). With V trimmed by 2 bases and J by 3 bases, 0 bases remained unmatched.

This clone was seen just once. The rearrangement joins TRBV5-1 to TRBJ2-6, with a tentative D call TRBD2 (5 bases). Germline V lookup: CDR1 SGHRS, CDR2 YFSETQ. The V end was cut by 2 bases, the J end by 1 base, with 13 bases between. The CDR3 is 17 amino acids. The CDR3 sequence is CASSFLAGVSGANVLTF. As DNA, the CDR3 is TGCGCCAGCAGCTTCCTGGCCGGGGTTTCTGGGGCCAACGTCCTGACTTTC.